These 7 T cell receptor beta chains originate from one sample sequenced in a study of long-term antiretroviral therapy in people with HIV. The libraries were made with immunoSEQ v3.0 at survey level. Some clones are missing from TCRdb's copy, which holds only in-frame ones; the method was immunoSEQ multiplex PCR. The table lists around 19,000 clones, 90% of them singletons. Sample: unsorted PBMCs, taken nearly 4.5 years before starting antiretroviral therapy. The receptors were sampled from a woman in her twenties or thirties with HIV.

The V and J genes are TRBV27 and TRBJ1-1; no clear D. The CDR3 has 13 amino acids. The V and J ends lost 3 bases and 1 base respectively, with 6 bases between them. Germline assignment: CDR1 MNHEY and CDR2 SMNVEV (reference sequence). The CDR3 DNA sequence: TGTGCCAGCAGTTTCCGTACGAACACTGAAGCTTTCTTT. Protein: CASSFRTNTEAFF.

V and J are TRBV27 and TRBJ2-3, with D possibly being TRBD1 or TRBD2 (7 bases each). The CDR3 consists of 15 residues. Germline CDR1 reads MNHEY; CDR2 reads SMNVEV (reference sequence). Deletions cut 3 bases from V and 4 bases from J, with 14 bases between. CDR3: CASSFVGGGPDTQYF. Written as DNA, the CDR3 is TGTGCCAGCAGTTTCGTGGGAGGGGGCCCAGATACGCAGTATTTT.

This sequence joins TRBV6-1 and TRBJ1-3; D is unresolved. This CDR3 is 12 amino acids long. Deletions cut 8 bases from V and 4 bases from J, with 9 bases between. CDR1 and CDR2 from the germline V gene are MNHNS and SASEGT. The CDR3 spells CASARRGNTIYF. The CDR3 coding sequence is TGTGCCAGCGCCAGACGAGGAAACACCATATATTTT.

V is TRBV30 and J is TRBJ2-5; 7 nucleotides agree with TRBD1. This CDR3 contains 15 residues. CDR1 and CDR2 (germline): GTSNPN, SVGIG (reference sequence). V was clipped by 2 bases and J by 1 base; unmatched bases: 7. The CDR3 reads CAWSLAYRGQETQYF. The CDR3 region has the DNA TGTGCCTGGAGTCTCGCTTACAGGGGCCAAGAGACCCAGTACTTC.

This chain uses TRBV9 with TRBJ2-1, with TRBD2 identical over 8 bases. CDR1 and CDR2 from the germline V gene are SGDLS and YYNGEE. The ends lost 4 bases at V and 8 bases at J; junction bases unmatched: 5. This CDR3 has 13 residues. This chain's CDR3 is CASSPGTSHEQFF. DNA for the CDR3: TGTGCCAGCAGCCCAGGGACTAGTCATGAGCAGTTCTTC.

V and J are TRBV5-1 and TRBJ2-2; tentatively, D is TRBD1 (6 bases). The CDR3 is made up of 15 amino acids. Germline V gene data show CDR1 as SGHRS and CDR2 as YFSETQ. With 1 base removed from V and 6 bases from J, the gap between germline ends came to 13 bases. The CDR3 region has the DNA TGCGCCAGCAGCTTGACAGGGTTGGGCTCCGGGGAGCTGTTTTTT. As protein: CASSLTGLGSGELFF. Full variable domain (remainder filled in from reference TRBV5-1 and TRBJ2-2): KAGVTQTPRYLIKTRGQQVTLSCSPISGHRSVSWYQQTPGQGLQFLFEYFSETQRNKGNFPGRFSGRQFSNSRSEMNVSTLELGDSALYLCASSLTGLGSGELFFGEGSRLTVL.

The CDR3 DNA sequence: TGTGCCAGCAGCCCATACGACGGGGAGCTGTTTTTT. Residues: CASSPYDGELFF. The chain combines TRBV11-2 with TRBJ2-2; D gene uncertain. V was trimmed by 5 bases and J by 7 bases, leaving 8 bases between them. The germline V gene has CDR1 SGHAT and CDR2 FQNNGV. There are 12 residues in the CDR3.